This TCR beta chain was identified during a study of blood T cell repertoires in COVID-19. Looking at the study overall: Material from acute and convalescent COVID-19 was sourced from the United States, Italy and Spain. Sources were T cells, B-cell-depleted T cells, or PBMCs; the material itself was cDNA or gDNA.

Source study methods: Amplification with reference gene primers provided the estimates of nucleated cell counts. TCRdb's table, derived via immunoSEQ multiplex PCR, lists solely in-frame clones and lacks some. V and J calls plus clone size are reproduced from that table; the DNA served to infer D and trimming. The repertoire holds about 190,000 clones, with roughly 90% as singletons. The V and J ends lost 2 bases and 4 bases, in that order; junction bases with no gene match: 2. The CDR3 length is 13 residues. Germline CDR1 and CDR2: GTSNPN and SVGIG (reference sequence). This rearrangement joins TRBV30 to TRBJ1-5; TRBD1 agrees at 7 bases. Sequenced: peripheral blood. The TCR was taken from a woman in her forties who had recovered from COVID-19. CDR3 loop: CAWSPDRNQPQHF. The CDR3 coding sequence is TGTGCCTGGAGTCCGGACAGGAATCAGCCCCAGCATTTT.